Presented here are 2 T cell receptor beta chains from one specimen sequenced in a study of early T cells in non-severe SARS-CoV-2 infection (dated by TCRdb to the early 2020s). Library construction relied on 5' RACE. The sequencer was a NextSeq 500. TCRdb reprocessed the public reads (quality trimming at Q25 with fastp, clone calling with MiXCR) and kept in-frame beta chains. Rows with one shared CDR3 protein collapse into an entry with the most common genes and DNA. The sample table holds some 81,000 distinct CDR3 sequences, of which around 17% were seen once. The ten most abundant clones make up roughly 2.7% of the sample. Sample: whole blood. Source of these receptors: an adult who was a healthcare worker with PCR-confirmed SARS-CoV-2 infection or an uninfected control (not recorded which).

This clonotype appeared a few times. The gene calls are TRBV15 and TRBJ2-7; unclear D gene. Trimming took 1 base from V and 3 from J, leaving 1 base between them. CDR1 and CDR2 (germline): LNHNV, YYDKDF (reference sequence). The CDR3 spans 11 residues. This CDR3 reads CATSRGYEQYF. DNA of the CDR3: TGTGCCACCAGCAGAGGCTACGAGCAGTACTTC.

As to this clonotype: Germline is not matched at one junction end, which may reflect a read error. DNA of the CDR3: TGTGCCGCAAAAACAGGGGATGCTTACAATGCGCAGTTCTTC. It translates to CAAKTGDAYNAQFF. This chain uses TRBV30 with TRBJ2-1, with 7 bases aligning to TRBD1. The CDR3 spans 14 residues. Per the germline V gene, CDR1 is GTSNPN and CDR2 is SVGIG (reference sequence).